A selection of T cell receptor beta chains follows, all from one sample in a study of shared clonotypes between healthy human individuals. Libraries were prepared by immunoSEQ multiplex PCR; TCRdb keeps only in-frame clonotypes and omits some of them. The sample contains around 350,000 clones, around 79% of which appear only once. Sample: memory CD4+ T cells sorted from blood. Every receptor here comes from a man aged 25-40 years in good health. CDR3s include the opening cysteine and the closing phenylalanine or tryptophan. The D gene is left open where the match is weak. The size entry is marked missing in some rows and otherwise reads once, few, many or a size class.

cdr3_aa: CSVGGTGLGRSGYTF; cdr3_nt: TGCAGCGTTGGTGGGACAGGTTTGGGGCGGAGCGGCTACACCTTC; j_call: TRBJ1-2; v_call: TRBV29-1; clone_size: few; d_call: TRBD1
cdr3_aa: CASSVGLAGGHNEQFF; cdr3_nt: TGTGCCAGCAGCGTAGGACTAGCGGGAGGCCACAATGAGCAGTTCTTC; j_call: TRBJ2-1; v_call: TRBV9; clone_size: -; d_call: TRBD2
cdr3_aa: CASSLDRGNEKLFF; cdr3_nt: TGTGCCAGCAGCTTGGACAGGGGTAATGAAAAACTGTTTTTT; j_call: TRBJ1-4; v_call: TRBV7-9; clone_size: -; d_call: TRBD1
cdr3_aa: CASSLTNLNTQYF; cdr3_nt: TGTGCCAGCAGCTTAACTAATCTGAATACGCAGTATTTT; j_call: TRBJ2-3; v_call: TRBV7-3; clone_size: -; d_call: -
cdr3_aa: CASSPVGGEDGYTF; cdr3_nt: TGTGCCAGCAGCCCCGTGGGGGGTGAGGATGGCTACACCTTC; j_call: TRBJ1-2; v_call: TRBV7-8; clone_size: many; d_call: -
cdr3_aa: CASSGKTGEYNEQFF; cdr3_nt: TGTGCCAGCAGCGGCAAGACAGGGGAATACAATGAGCAGTTCTTC; j_call: TRBJ2-1; v_call: TRBV9; clone_size: once; d_call: TRBD1
cdr3_aa: CASGLVLGNTGELFF; cdr3_nt: TGTGCTAGTGGTTTGGTACTGGGAAACACCGGGGAGCTGTTTTTT; j_call: TRBJ2-2; v_call: TRBV12-5; clone_size: -; d_call: -
cdr3_aa: CASSLAGGRAYEQYF; cdr3_nt: TGCGCCAGCAGCTTGGCCGGGGGGCGCGCCTACGAGCAGTACTTC; j_call: TRBJ2-7; v_call: TRBV5-1; clone_size: -; d_call: -
cdr3_aa: CAWRQGNTEAFF; cdr3_nt: TGTGCCTGGAGGCAGGGGAACACTGAAGCTTTCTTT; j_call: TRBJ1-1; v_call: TRBV30; clone_size: -; d_call: -
cdr3_aa: CASSLWGEANYGYTF; cdr3_nt: TGTGCCAGCAGTTTGTGGGGTGAAGCTAACTATGGCTACACCTTC; j_call: TRBJ1-2; v_call: TRBV28; clone_size: -; d_call: -
cdr3_aa: CASSGPNYGYTF; cdr3_nt: TGTGCCAGTAGTGGCCCTAACTATGGCTACACCTTC; j_call: TRBJ1-2; v_call: TRBV19; clone_size: -; d_call: -
cdr3_aa: CAISLSGFEQYF; cdr3_nt: TGTGCCATCAGTTTATCAGGGTTCGAGCAGTACTTC; j_call: TRBJ2-7; v_call: TRBV10-3; clone_size: -; d_call: -
cdr3_aa: CAWSRTGGGQETQYF; cdr3_nt: TGTGCCTGGAGTAGGACAGGGGGGGGCCAAGAGACCCAGTACTTC; j_call: TRBJ2-5; v_call: TRBV30; clone_size: -; d_call: TRBD1
cdr3_aa: CASSLGGSSYEQYF; cdr3_nt: TGCGCCAGCAGCTTGGGAGGGTCTTCCTACGAGCAGTACTTC; j_call: TRBJ2-7; v_call: TRBV5-1; clone_size: -; d_call: -
cdr3_aa: CASSLGQTNYGYTF; cdr3_nt: TGTGCCAGCAGCTTAGGCCAGACGAACTATGGCTACACCTTC; j_call: TRBJ1-2; v_call: TRBV7-2; clone_size: -; d_call: -
cdr3_aa: CASSYSGGSGNTIYF; cdr3_nt: TGTGCCAGCAGTTACTCTGGGGGATCTGGAAACACCATATATTTT; j_call: TRBJ1-3; v_call: TRBV6-6; clone_size: once; d_call: -
cdr3_aa: CASSGRNTFEKQFF; cdr3_nt: TGTGCCAGCAGCGGAAGAAACACGTTCGAGAAGCAGTTCTTC; j_call: TRBJ2-1; v_call: TRBV7-2; clone_size: many; d_call: -
cdr3_aa: CASSLPEDRGQTDTQYF; cdr3_nt: TGCGCCAGCAGCTTGCCCGAGGACAGGGGTCAGACAGATACGCAGTATTTT; j_call: TRBJ2-3; v_call: TRBV5-1; clone_size: -; d_call: TRBD1
cdr3_aa: CASRDRGSTDTQYF; cdr3_nt: TGTGCCAGTAGGGACAGGGGATCCACAGATACGCAGTATTTT; j_call: TRBJ2-3; v_call: TRBV19; clone_size: -; d_call: TRBD1
cdr3_aa: CATSRGSGQGSNEQFF; cdr3_nt: TGTGCCACCAGCAGAGGAAGCGGACAGGGATCCAATGAGCAGTTCTTC; j_call: TRBJ2-1; v_call: TRBV15; clone_size: -; d_call: TRBD1
cdr3_aa: CASSVVPGQGGGYTF; cdr3_nt: TGTGCCAGCAGCGTAGTTCCCGGACAGGGTGGTGGCTACACCTTC; j_call: TRBJ1-2; v_call: TRBV9; clone_size: -; d_call: TRBD1
cdr3_aa: CASSSGGGTDTQYF; cdr3_nt: TGCGCCAGCAGCTCGGGGGGAGGCACAGATACGCAGTATTTT; j_call: TRBJ2-3; v_call: TRBV5-1; clone_size: -; d_call: TRBD2
cdr3_aa: CASSLRSGNRITDTQYF; cdr3_nt: TGCGCCAGCAGCTTGAGGAGCGGGAACCGGATCACAGATACGCAGTATTTT; j_call: TRBJ2-3; v_call: TRBV5-1; clone_size: -; d_call: TRBD2
cdr3_aa: CATSSWTVRDLAKNIQYF; cdr3_nt: TGTGCCACCAGCAGTTGGACAGTACGAGATCTAGCCAAAAACATTCAGTACTTC; j_call: TRBJ2-4; v_call: TRBV15; clone_size: -; d_call: -
cdr3_aa: CASSRNTGELFF; cdr3_nt: TGTGCCAGCAGTAGGAACACCGGGGAGCTGTTTTTT; j_call: TRBJ2-2; v_call: TRBV11-1; clone_size: once; d_call: -
cdr3_aa: CASKGTAGSRFF; cdr3_nt: TGTGCCAGCAAAGGGACGGCGGGCTCCCGGTTCTTC; j_call: TRBJ2-1; v_call: TRBV6-5; clone_size: once; d_call: -
cdr3_aa: CASSFADTQYF; cdr3_nt: TGTGCCAGCAGTTTTGCGGATACGCAGTATTTT; j_call: TRBJ2-3; v_call: TRBV6-6; clone_size: -; d_call: -
cdr3_aa: CASTPYRRYSNQPQHF; cdr3_nt: TGTGCCAGCACCCCATATCGCCGGTATAGCAATCAGCCCCAGCATTTT; j_call: TRBJ1-5; v_call: TRBV28; clone_size: -; d_call: -
cdr3_aa: CASSWGRNTDTQYF; cdr3_nt: TGTGCCAGCAGTTGGGGACGAAACACAGATACGCAGTATTTT; j_call: TRBJ2-3; v_call: TRBV27; clone_size: once; d_call: -
cdr3_aa: CASSVAGVAYEQYF; cdr3_nt: TGTGCCAGCAGCGTAGCGGGAGTAGCGTACGAGCAGTACTTC; j_call: TRBJ2-7; v_call: TRBV6-5; clone_size: -; d_call: TRBD2
cdr3_aa: CASSIRRSLGNEQFF; cdr3_nt: TGTGCCAGTAGTATCCGCCGAAGTCTGGGGAATGAGCAGTTCTTC; j_call: TRBJ2-1; v_call: TRBV19; clone_size: -; d_call: -
cdr3_aa: CASTMGDSYEQYF; cdr3_nt: TGTGCCAGCACGATGGGGGACTCCTACGAGCAGTACTTC; j_call: TRBJ2-7; v_call: TRBV2; clone_size: -; d_call: -
cdr3_aa: CASSVDQLKGNEQFF; cdr3_nt: TGTGCCAGCAGCGTAGATCAGCTAAAGGGGAATGAGCAGTTCTTC; j_call: TRBJ2-1; v_call: TRBV9; clone_size: -; d_call: -
cdr3_aa: CASNPERDTDTQYF; cdr3_nt: TGCGCCAGCAACCCGGAACGAGACACAGATACGCAGTATTTT; j_call: TRBJ2-3; v_call: TRBV10-1; clone_size: -; d_call: -
cdr3_aa: CASSLEGQGHQPQHF; cdr3_nt: TGCGCCAGCAGCTTGGAGGGACAGGGCCATCAGCCCCAGCATTTT; j_call: TRBJ1-5; v_call: TRBV5-1; clone_size: -; d_call: TRBD1
cdr3_aa: CASSLDVQHYNEQFF; cdr3_nt: TGTGCCAGCAGCTTAGATGTACAGCATTACAATGAGCAGTTCTTC; j_call: TRBJ2-1; v_call: TRBV7-8; clone_size: -; d_call: -
cdr3_aa: CASSILQGGSSYEQYF; cdr3_nt: TGTGCCAGCAGCATTCTACAGGGTGGTAGCTCCTACGAGCAGTACTTC; j_call: TRBJ2-7; v_call: TRBV21-1; clone_size: few; d_call: -
cdr3_aa: CASRDSSGANVLTF; cdr3_nt: TGCGCCAGCAGAGATTCTTCTGGGGCCAACGTCCTGACTTTC; j_call: TRBJ2-6; v_call: TRBV5-1; clone_size: -; d_call: -
cdr3_aa: CASSLGILGQGASEQYF; cdr3_nt: TGTGCCAGCAGCTTAGGAATTCTGGGACAGGGGGCATCCGAGCAGTACTTC; j_call: TRBJ2-7; v_call: TRBV11-1; clone_size: -; d_call: TRBD1
cdr3_aa: CASSQTGRPWYF; cdr3_nt: TGTGCCAGCAGCCAGACCGGACGGCCTTGGTACTTC; j_call: TRBJ2-5; v_call: TRBV14; clone_size: -; d_call: -
cdr3_aa: CASSFLSGAHGEQFF; cdr3_nt: TGCGCCAGCAGCTTCCTTAGCGGGGCCCATGGTGAGCAGTTCTTC; j_call: TRBJ2-1; v_call: TRBV5-1; clone_size: -; d_call: TRBD2
cdr3_aa: CASSVRGRYEQYF; cdr3_nt: TGTGCCAGCAGTGTCCGCGGGCGCTACGAGCAGTACTTC; j_call: TRBJ2-7; v_call: TRBV2; clone_size: -; d_call: -
cdr3_aa: CASSWGGQGGTEAFF; cdr3_nt: TGTGCCAGCAGTTGGGGCGGACAGGGGGGAACTGAAGCTTTCTTT; j_call: TRBJ1-1; v_call: TRBV27; clone_size: many; d_call: TRBD1
cdr3_aa: CASRSQGAYNEQFF; cdr3_nt: TGTGCCAGCAGATCACAGGGGGCCTACAATGAGCAGTTCTTC; j_call: TRBJ2-1; v_call: TRBV28; clone_size: -; d_call: TRBD1
cdr3_aa: CASSPQGRGETQYF; cdr3_nt: TGTGCTAGCAGCCCACAGGGACGCGGGGAGACCCAGTACTTC; j_call: TRBJ2-5; v_call: TRBV7-7; clone_size: -; d_call: -
cdr3_aa: CASSSTSLHSNQPQHF; cdr3_nt: TGTGCCAGCAGTTCAACTTCACTCCATAGCAATCAGCCCCAGCATTTT; j_call: TRBJ1-5; v_call: TRBV27; clone_size: -; d_call: -
cdr3_aa: CASSGGGQRFNEQFF; cdr3_nt: TGTGCCAGCAGCGGAGGGGGACAGCGATTCAATGAGCAGTTCTTC; j_call: TRBJ2-1; v_call: TRBV9; clone_size: -; d_call: TRBD1
cdr3_aa: CASSGPGGFNEQFF; cdr3_nt: TGTGCCAGCAGCGGTCCAGGGGGATTCAATGAGCAGTTCTTC; j_call: TRBJ2-1; v_call: TRBV7-2; clone_size: -; d_call: TRBD1
cdr3_aa: CASSHTLVKTANTEAFF; cdr3_nt: TGCGCCAGCAGTCACACCTTAGTAAAGACAGCTAACACTGAAGCTTTCTTT; j_call: TRBJ1-1; v_call: TRBV4-1; clone_size: many; d_call: -
cdr3_aa: CASSLYVTDTQYF; cdr3_nt: TGTGCCAGCAGCCTCTATGTCACAGATACGCAGTATTTT; j_call: TRBJ2-3; v_call: TRBV9; clone_size: -; d_call: -
cdr3_aa: CASSGNNEQFF; cdr3_nt: TGCGCCAGCAGTGGGAATAATGAGCAGTTCTTC; j_call: TRBJ2-1; v_call: TRBV10-2; clone_size: -; d_call: -
cdr3_aa: CASSLTSYNEQFF; cdr3_nt: TGCGCCAGCAGCCTTACTAGCTACAATGAGCAGTTCTTC; j_call: TRBJ2-1; v_call: TRBV5-1; clone_size: -; d_call: -
cdr3_aa: CASSPQQGSGAKNIQYF; cdr3_nt: TGCGCCAGCAGCCCGCAACAGGGGAGTGGAGCCAAAAACATTCAGTACTTC; j_call: TRBJ2-4; v_call: TRBV5-1; clone_size: -; d_call: TRBD1
cdr3_aa: CAISEAENIQYF; cdr3_nt: TGTGCCATCAGTGAGGCAGAAAACATTCAGTACTTC; j_call: TRBJ2-4; v_call: TRBV10-3; clone_size: -; d_call: -